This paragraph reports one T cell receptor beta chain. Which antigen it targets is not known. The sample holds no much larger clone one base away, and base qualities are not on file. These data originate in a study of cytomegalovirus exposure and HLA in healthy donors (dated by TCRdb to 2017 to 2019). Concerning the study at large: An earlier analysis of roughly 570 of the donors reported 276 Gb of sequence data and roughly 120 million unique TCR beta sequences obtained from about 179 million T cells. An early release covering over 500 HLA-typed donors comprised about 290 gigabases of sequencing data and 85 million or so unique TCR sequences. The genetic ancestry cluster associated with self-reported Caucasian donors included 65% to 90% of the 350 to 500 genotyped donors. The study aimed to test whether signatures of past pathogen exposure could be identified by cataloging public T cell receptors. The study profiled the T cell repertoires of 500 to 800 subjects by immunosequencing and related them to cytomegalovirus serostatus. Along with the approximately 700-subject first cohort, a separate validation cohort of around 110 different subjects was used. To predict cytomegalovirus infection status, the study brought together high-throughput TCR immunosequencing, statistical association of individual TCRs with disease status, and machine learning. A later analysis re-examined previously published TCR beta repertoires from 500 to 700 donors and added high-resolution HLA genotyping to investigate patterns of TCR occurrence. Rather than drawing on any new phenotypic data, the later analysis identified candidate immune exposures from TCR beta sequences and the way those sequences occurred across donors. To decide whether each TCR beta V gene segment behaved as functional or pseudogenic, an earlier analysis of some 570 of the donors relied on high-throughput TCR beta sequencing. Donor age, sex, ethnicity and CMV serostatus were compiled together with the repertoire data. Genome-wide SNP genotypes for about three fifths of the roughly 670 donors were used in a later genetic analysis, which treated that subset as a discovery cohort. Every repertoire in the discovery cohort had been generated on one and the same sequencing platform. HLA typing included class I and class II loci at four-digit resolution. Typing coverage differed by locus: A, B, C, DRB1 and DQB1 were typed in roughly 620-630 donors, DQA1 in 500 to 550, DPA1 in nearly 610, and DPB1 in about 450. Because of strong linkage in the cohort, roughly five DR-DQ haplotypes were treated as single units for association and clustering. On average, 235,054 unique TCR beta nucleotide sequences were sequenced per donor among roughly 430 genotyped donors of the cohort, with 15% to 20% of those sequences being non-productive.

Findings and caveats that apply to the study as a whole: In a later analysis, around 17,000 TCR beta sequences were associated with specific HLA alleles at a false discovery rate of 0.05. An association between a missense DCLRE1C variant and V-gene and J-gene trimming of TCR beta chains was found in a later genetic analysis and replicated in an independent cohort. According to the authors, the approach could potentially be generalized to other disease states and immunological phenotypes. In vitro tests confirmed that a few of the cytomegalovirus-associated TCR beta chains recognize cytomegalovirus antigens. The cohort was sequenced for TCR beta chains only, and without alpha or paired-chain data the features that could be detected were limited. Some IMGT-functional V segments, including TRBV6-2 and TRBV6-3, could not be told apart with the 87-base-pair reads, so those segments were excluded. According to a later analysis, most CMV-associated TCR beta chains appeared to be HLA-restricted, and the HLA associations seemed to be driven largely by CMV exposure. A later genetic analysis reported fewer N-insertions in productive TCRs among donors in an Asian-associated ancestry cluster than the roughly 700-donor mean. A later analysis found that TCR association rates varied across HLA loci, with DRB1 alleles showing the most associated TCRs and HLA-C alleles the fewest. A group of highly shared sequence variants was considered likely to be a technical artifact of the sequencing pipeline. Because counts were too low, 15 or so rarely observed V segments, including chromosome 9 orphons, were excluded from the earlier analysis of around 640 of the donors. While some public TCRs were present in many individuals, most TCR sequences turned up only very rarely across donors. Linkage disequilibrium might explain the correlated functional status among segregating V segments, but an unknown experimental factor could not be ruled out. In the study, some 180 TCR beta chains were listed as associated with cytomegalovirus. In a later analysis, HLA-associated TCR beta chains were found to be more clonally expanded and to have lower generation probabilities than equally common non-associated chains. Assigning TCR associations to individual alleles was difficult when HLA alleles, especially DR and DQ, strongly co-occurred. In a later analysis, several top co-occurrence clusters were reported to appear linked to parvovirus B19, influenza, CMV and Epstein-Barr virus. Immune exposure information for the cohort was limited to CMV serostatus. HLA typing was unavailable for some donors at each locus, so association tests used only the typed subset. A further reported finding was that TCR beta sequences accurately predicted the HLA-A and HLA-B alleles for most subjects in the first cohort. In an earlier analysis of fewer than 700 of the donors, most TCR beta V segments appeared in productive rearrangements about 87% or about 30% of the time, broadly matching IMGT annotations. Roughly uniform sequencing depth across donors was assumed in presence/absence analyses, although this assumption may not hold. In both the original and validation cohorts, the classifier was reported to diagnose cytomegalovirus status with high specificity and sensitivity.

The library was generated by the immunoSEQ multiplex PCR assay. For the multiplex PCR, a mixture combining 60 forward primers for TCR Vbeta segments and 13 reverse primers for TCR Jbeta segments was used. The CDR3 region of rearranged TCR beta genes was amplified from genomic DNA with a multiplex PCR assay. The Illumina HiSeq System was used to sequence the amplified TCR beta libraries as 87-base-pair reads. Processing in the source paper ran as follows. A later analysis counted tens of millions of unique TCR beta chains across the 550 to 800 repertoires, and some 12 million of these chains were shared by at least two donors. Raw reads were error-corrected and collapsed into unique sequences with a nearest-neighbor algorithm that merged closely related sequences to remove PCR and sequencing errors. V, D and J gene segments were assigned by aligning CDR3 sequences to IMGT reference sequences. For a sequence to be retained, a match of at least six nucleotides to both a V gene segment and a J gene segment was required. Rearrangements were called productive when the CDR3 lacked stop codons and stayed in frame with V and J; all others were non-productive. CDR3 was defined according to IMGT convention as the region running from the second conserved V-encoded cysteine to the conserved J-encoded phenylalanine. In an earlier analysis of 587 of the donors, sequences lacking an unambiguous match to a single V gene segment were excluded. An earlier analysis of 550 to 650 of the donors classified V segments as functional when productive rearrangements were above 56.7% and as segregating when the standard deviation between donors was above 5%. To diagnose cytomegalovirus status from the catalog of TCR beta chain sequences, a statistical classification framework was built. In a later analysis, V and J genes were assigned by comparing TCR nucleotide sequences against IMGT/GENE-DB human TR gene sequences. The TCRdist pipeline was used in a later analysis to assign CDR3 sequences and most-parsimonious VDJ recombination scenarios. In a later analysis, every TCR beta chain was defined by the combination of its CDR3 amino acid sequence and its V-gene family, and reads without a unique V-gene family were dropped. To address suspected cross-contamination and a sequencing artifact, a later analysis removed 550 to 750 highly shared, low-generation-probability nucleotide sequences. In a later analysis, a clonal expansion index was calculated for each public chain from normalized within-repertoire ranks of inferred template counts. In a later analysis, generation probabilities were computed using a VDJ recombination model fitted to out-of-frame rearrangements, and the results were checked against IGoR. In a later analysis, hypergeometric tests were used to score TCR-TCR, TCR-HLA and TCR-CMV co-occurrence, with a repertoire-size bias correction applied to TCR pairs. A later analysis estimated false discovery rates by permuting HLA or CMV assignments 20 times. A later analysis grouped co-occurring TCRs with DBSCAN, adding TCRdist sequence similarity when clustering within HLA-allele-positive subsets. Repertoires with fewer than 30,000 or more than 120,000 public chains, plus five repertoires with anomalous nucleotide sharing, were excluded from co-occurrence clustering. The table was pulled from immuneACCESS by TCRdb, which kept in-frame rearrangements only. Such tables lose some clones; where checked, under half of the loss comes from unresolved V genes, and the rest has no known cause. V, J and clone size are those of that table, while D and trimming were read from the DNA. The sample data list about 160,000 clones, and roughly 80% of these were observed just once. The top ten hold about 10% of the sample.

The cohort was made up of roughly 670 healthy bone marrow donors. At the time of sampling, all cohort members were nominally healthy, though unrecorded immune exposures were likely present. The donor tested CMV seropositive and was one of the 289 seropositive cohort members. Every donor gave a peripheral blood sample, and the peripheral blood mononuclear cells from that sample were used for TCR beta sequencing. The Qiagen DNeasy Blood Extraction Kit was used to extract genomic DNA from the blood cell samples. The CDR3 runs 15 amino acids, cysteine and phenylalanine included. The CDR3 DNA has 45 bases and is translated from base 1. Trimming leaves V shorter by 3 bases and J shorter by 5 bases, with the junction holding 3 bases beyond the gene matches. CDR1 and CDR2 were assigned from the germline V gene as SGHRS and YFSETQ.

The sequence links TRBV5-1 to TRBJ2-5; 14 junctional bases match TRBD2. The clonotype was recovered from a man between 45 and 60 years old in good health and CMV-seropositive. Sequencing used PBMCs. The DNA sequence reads TGCGCCAGCAGCTCCGGACTAGCGGGAGGTGAGACCCAGTACTTC. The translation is CASSSGLAGGETQYF.